What follows is one TCR beta chain and its context. This sample is part of a study of siplizumab effects on memory and regulatory T cells. Profiled with immunoSEQ multiplex PCR; TCRdb holds only in-frame clones, not every one. The sample carries about 56,000 clones, approximately 97% recorded once. V was shortened by 5 bases and J by 1 base, with 15 bases between the two germline ends. Germline CDR1 is MNHEY and CDR2 is SMNVEV (reference sequence). The CDR3 runs to 15 residues. The genes are TRBV27 and TRBJ2-7, with D tentatively TRBD1 or TRBD2 (5 bases each). The specimen was naive CD8+ T cells sorted from blood. The TCR originated in a human donor in good health. The CDR3 sequence is CASSVRDGMSYEQYF. In DNA form, the CDR3 reads TGTGCCAGCAGTGTCCGGGACGGAATGTCCTACGAGCAGTACTTC.